This TCR beta chain is drawn from a study of shared clonotypes between healthy human individuals. Sequencing was performed with immunoSEQ multiplex PCR; in TCRdb, only in-frame clones are kept and a portion is missing. The sample records a few million clones, over 90% being singletons. CDR1 and CDR2 (germline): SGHKS, YYEKEE (reference sequence). The CDR3 loop spans 15 amino acids. V trimming: 5 bases; J trimming: 7 bases; junction bases outside the gene matches: 14. This chain connects TRBV5-5 to TRBJ1-2; 7 bases agree with TRBD1. Sequencing used naive CD4+ T cells from PBMCs. Specified subset: CD45RA+ positively selected. The receptor was derived from a man aged 18 to 29 in good health. Some clones in this sample may be carry-over from other donors' samples. The CDR3 region has the DNA TGTGCCAGCAGTCGAAATACAGGGGAACAAGGTGGCTACACCTTC. Its protein product is CASSRNTGEQGGYTF.